This T cell receptor (beta chain) was documented in a study of OX40 agonist ivuxolimab in advanced cancers. Looking at the study overall: Prior anti-PD-1, anti-PD-L1 or anti-CTLA-4 therapy was allowed; 40% had some. Study outcomes and limitations: The authors did not determine the antigen specificity of the expanded peripheral T cells.

Germline V gene lookup returns CDR1 WNHNN and CDR2 SYGVQD (reference sequence). Trimming stripped 1 base from V and 5 bases from J, with 21 bases between. The CDR3 totals 18 residues. A remark on this clone: Its specificity is not known.

Blood was sampled at baseline, cycle 4 day 1, and cycle 7 day 1. The repertoire was sequenced with immunoSEQ multiplex PCR; TCRdb's copy has only in-frame clones and lacks some. The data show 25,000 to 40,000 clones, around nine tenths seen once. The specimen was CD4+ or CD8+ T cells sorted from blood, collected in a trial of the OX40 agonist ivuxolimab. The chain recombines TRBV10-1 with TRBJ2-1, with D possibly called TRBD1 or TRBD2 (6 bases each). The sequence derives from an adult with an advanced solid tumor such as melanoma, head and neck, liver or kidney cancer. Here the CDR3 reads CASSEYVGGLESNNEQFF. As DNA, the CDR3 is TGCGCCAGCAGTGAGTACGTTGGGGGGCTGGAGTCGAACAATGAGCAGTTCTTC.